This TCR beta chain was recovered during a study of shared clonotypes between healthy human individuals. Study-level background: Per-donor plates numbered three CD4 naive, three CD4 memory, two CD8 naive and one CD8 memory.

The V gene lost 6 bases and the J gene lost 1 base, with 16 bases spanning the gap. Per the germline V gene, CDR1 is SNHLY and CDR2 is FYNNEI. The CDR3 is 15 residues long. Study observations and caveats: Rarefaction demonstrated incomplete sorted-subset sequencing despite large depth. In contrast to clonotypes shared by all four donors, non-shared clonotypes had lower generation probabilities.

As to this clone: Antigen specificity is unknown.

TCRdb's copy holds only in-frame clones and misses some; the assay was immunoSEQ multiplex PCR. The table records 300,000 or so clones, over 65% of them present only once. This receptor was taken from a man aged 25-45 years in good health. The V call is TRBV2, the J call TRBJ2-7, with a weak D call TRBD2 (7 bases). Sequenced: memory CD4+ T cells sorted from blood. The sample's subset: CD45RA-negative fraction. Here the CDR3 DNA reads TGTGCCAGCAGGGGAGGGGGGAGTCGGTCCTACGAGCAGTACTTC. Translated: CASRGGGSRSYEQYF.